This paragraph covers one TCR beta chain sequence. Per the original methods: Reference gene primer amplification yielded estimated nucleated cell counts. TCRdb's copy holds only in-frame clones and misses some; the assay was immunoSEQ multiplex PCR. V, J and clone size reflect that table, while D and trimming were determined from the DNA. The data contain more than 300,000 clones, 70% to 90% of them singletons. This entry belongs to a study of blood T cell repertoires in COVID-19. Study as a whole: In each case, the material was cDNA or gDNA derived from T cells, B-cell-depleted T cells, or PBMCs.

Germline CDR1 is MNHEY and CDR2 is SVGAGI. The CDR3 spans 13 residues. The V end was cut by 4 bases, the J end by 4 bases, with 10 bases between. The clonotype was recovered from a young man who had recovered from COVID-19. The material sequenced was PBMCs or T cells enriched from blood (not recorded which). V is TRBV6-5 and J is TRBJ1-1; a possible D gene is TRBD1 (5 bases). The CDR3 loop is CASSLGGGTEAFF. Written as DNA, the CDR3 is TGTGCCAGCAGTTTGGGGGGGGGCACTGAAGCTTTCTTT.